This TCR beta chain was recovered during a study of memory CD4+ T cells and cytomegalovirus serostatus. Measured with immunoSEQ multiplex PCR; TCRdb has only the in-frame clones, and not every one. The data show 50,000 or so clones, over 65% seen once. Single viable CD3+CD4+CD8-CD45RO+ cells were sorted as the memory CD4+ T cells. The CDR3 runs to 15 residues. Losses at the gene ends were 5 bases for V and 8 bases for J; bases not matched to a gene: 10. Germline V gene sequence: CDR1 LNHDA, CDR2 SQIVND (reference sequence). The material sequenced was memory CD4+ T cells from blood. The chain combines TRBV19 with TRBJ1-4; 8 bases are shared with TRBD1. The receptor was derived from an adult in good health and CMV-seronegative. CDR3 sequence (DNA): TGTGCCAGTAGTGACCAGGGGGCGCGAAGGGAAAAACTGTTTTTT. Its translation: CASSDQGARREKLFF.